The 20 T cell receptor beta chains below were found in one sample sequenced in a study of beta chain features in type 1 diabetes. The study, taken as a whole, reports: Across all four CD4+ subsets, people with type 1 diabetes showed modestly shorter TCRB CDR3s.

Every isolated RNA sample was fully reverse transcribed, so sequencing captured expressed TCRB transcripts. The data were produced by immunoSEQ multiplex PCR, yet TCRdb's version contains in-frame clones alone and is incomplete. The table includes around 160,000 clones, about 63% detected once. No cognate antigen is known for these TCRs. The sequencing sample was made of naive CD4+ T cells from blood. The receptors stem from a man aged 25 to 40 with type 1 diabetes.

The genes are TRBV11-2 and TRBJ1-6; D is unclear. The CDR3 has 15 residues. Germline V gene sequence: CDR1 SGHAT, CDR2 FQNNGV. Trimming shortened V by 1 base and J by 1 base, and 5 bases separated the two germline ends. The CDR3, as DNA: TGTGCCAGCAGCTTAGTTGATTCCTATAATTCACCCCTCCACTTT. Translating gives CASSLVDSYNSPLHF.

This clone has only a few counts. The chain employs TRBV29-1 and TRBJ1-1; D gene uncertain. The CDR3 is 12 residues long. Looked up from germline, CDR1 is SQVTM and CDR2 is ANQGSEA. Trimming removed 6 bases from V and 1 base from J, with 9 bases in between. The CDR3 region has the DNA TGCAGCGTCCTCGGAGCGAACACTGAAGCTTTCTTT. Its translation: CSVLGANTEAFF.

This clone came up a few times. CDR3 DNA: TGTGCCAGCAGTGCTGGAGGGATTGAAAAACTGTTTTTT. Its translation: CASSAGGIEKLFF. The chain carries TRBV2 and TRBJ1-4; D is unclear. V lost 4 bases and J 7 bases, leaving 10 bases between the germline ends. Per the germline V gene, CDR1 is SNHLY and CDR2 is FYNNEI. The CDR3 runs 13 residues. Supplemented by reference TRBV2 and TRBJ1-4, the full variable domain reads EPEVTQTPSHQVTQMGQEVILRCVPISNHLYFYWYRQILGQKVEFLVSFYNNEISEKSEIFDDQFSVERPDGSNFTLKIRSTKLEDSAMYFCASSAGGIEKLFFGSGTQLSVL.

The J gene is TRBJ1-3, the V gene TRBV25-1; D not certain. This CDR3 is built from 10 residues. CDR1 is MGHDK and CDR2 is SYGVNS in the germline V gene. Trimming took 8 bases from V and 7 from J, leaving 6 bases between them. As DNA, the CDR3 is TGTGCCAGCCTGGGTAACACCATATATTTT. Amino acid sequence: CASLGNTIYF.

The chain has TRBV5-1 and TRBJ2-2, with TRBD1 matching over 8 bases. Trimming cost V 0 bases and J 6 bases; bases outside gene matches: 7. There are 16 residues in the CDR3. The germline CDR1 and CDR2 sequences are SGHRS and YFSETQ. The CDR3: CASSLGTGKYPGELFF. CDR3 nucleotide sequence: TGCGCCAGCAGCTTGGGGACAGGGAAATACCCCGGGGAGCTGTTTTTT.

This chain links TRBV29-1 with TRBJ2-6; D is unresolved. The V end lost 3 bases, the J end lost 1 base, and 4 bases lay between the germline ends. From germline, CDR1 is SQVTM and CDR2 ANQGSEA. This CDR3 spans 13 amino acids. The CDR3 here is CSVERSGANVLTF. Here the CDR3 DNA reads TGCAGCGTTGAGAGGTCTGGGGCCAACGTCCTGACTTTC.

This clone was seen a handful of times. The chain joins TRBV29-1 to TRBJ1-1; D uncertain. This CDR3 is 13 amino acids long. Germline values: CDR1 SQVTM, CDR2 ANQGSEA. Trimming took off 4 bases at V and 0 bases at J, with 9 bases between the two ends. CDR3 region: CSVAERLNTEAFF. The CDR3 DNA reads TGCAGCGTTGCGGAGAGATTGAACACTGAAGCTTTCTTT.

A word on this clone: Different DNA sequences within this sample yield the same CDR3. The chain links TRBV9 to TRBJ2-3, with 8 bases fitting TRBD2. V trimming: 0 bases; J trimming: 4 bases; junction bases outside the gene matches: 1. Germline V gives CDR1 SGDLS, CDR2 YYNGEE. The CDR3 has 14 residues. CDR3 region: CASSVARGADTQYF. Written as DNA, the CDR3 is TGTGCCAGCAGCGTAGCGCGGGGGGCAGATACGCAGTATTTT.

The chain carries TRBV9 and TRBJ2-3, with 8 bases matching TRBD1. The CDR3 runs 13 residues. V trimming: 3 bases; J trimming: 6 bases; junction bases outside the gene matches: 3. Germline V gene lookup returns CDR1 SGDLS and CDR2 YYNGEE. CDR3 sequence: CASSGTGYDTQYF. In DNA form, the CDR3 reads TGTGCCAGCAGCGGGACAGGGTATGATACGCAGTATTTT. Looking up the rest from reference TRBV9 and TRBJ2-3 gives the full variable domain: DSGVTQTPKHLITATGQRVTLRCSPRSGDLSVYWYQQSLDQGLQFLIQYYNGEERAKGNILERFSAQQFPDLHSELNLSSLELGDSALYFCASSGTGYDTQYFGPGTRLTVL.

The chain is built from TRBV29-1 and TRBJ2-1, with TRBD1 identical over 10 bases. This CDR3 spans 18 amino acids. V was clipped by 6 bases and J by 2 bases; unmatched bases: 16. Germline lookup yields CDR1 SQVTM and CDR2 ANQGSEA. The CDR3 reads CSVSALMTGTGAYNEQFF. The CDR3 DNA reads as TGCAGCGTATCGGCTCTGATGACCGGGACAGGGGCCTACAATGAGCAGTTCTTC.

This clone was seen just once. The V call is TRBV29-1, the J call TRBJ2-7, with TRBD1 matching 7 bases. This CDR3 spans 14 amino acids. Trimming at V came to 4 bases and at J to 5 bases, leaving 11 bases not matched to a gene. Germline V CDR1 and CDR2: SQVTM, ANQGSEA. The CDR3 DNA sequence: TGCAGCGTTGGGGCGCCCACAGGGGTCGACGAGCAGTACTTC. Translation gives CSVGAPTGVDEQYF.

The chain employs TRBV7-2 and TRBJ1-5; D is uncertain. The CDR3 spans 15 residues. CDR1 and CDR2 (germline): SGHTA, FQGNSA. The germline V and J ends were trimmed by 1 base and 0 bases, with 7 bases remaining between them. The CDR3 region has the DNA TGTGCCAGCAGCTTAGGCGTAAATAGCAATCAGCCCCAGCATTTT. This codes for CASSLGVNSNQPQHF.

CDR3 sequence: CASSLWDRGSKEQYF. In DNA form, the CDR3 reads TGTGCCAGCAGCTTATGGGACAGGGGTTCGAAAGAGCAGTACTTC. This sequence joins TRBV7-9 and TRBJ2-7; 10 bases agree with TRBD1. CDR1 and CDR2 (germline): SEHNR, FQNEAQ (reference sequence). V lost 2 bases and J lost 7; bases outside the gene matches: 8. This CDR3 comprises 15 residues.

The CDR3 spells CASSYSGRRETQYF. As DNA, the CDR3 is TGTGCCAGCAGTTACTCGGGACGGAGGGAGACCCAGTACTTC. The J gene is TRBJ2-5, the V gene TRBV6-5; D might be TRBD1 or TRBD2, each matching 5 bases. Germline CDR1 and CDR2: MNHEY and SVGAGI. V lost 0 bases to trimming and J lost 5 bases, with 10 bases between them. The CDR3 length is 14 residues.

CDR3 coding DNA: TGCAGCGTTCCCGCGAGGGGGGATCAGCAGTACTTC. This translates into CSVPARGDQQYF. The chain uses TRBV29-1 and TRBJ2-7, with D possibly being TRBD1 or TRBD2 (6 bases each). The length of the CDR3 is 12 residues. The ends were cut back, 5 bases at V and 8 bases at J, with 16 bases in the middle. Per germline, CDR1 SQVTM and CDR2 ANQGSEA.

This clone showed up just a few times. The chain joins TRBV9 to TRBJ2-2; D gene uncertain. The CDR3 loop spans 13 amino acids. CDR1 is SGDLS, CDR2 YYNGEE, per germline. The V gene lost 0 bases and the J gene lost 3 bases, with 3 bases spanning the gap. The CDR3 reads CASSVDYTGELFF. CDR3 in DNA: TGTGCCAGCAGCGTAGATTACACCGGGGAGCTGTTTTTT.

The chain joins TRBV9 to TRBJ2-7; D remains unclear. This CDR3 contains 13 residues. Germline V gives CDR1 SGDLS, CDR2 YYNGEE. Trimming took 4 bases from V and 1 from J, leaving 9 bases between them. The CDR3 region has the DNA TGTGCCAGCAGCCCCGGTCCGTCCTACGAGCAGTACTTC. Translating it yields CASSPGPSYEQYF.

The rearrangement joins TRBV4-1 to TRBJ2-7, with D tentatively TRBD2 (5 bases). Germline values: CDR1 MGHRA, CDR2 YSYEKL. CDR3 length: 16 amino acids. Trimming left V 0 bases short and J 0 bases short, with 12 bases between. The CDR3 nucleotides read TGCGCCAGCAGCCAAGACCCCTCGGGGAGCTCCTACGAGCAGTACTTC. Amino acid sequence: CASSQDPSGSSYEQYF.

The chain combines TRBV30 with TRBJ2-3; the match to TRBD2 covers 9 bases. After removal of 3 bases from V and 1 base from J, the junction contained 2 bases not matched to a gene. Looked up from germline, CDR1 is GTSNPN and CDR2 is SVGIG (reference sequence). The CDR3 has 14 residues. The CDR3 spells CAWRLAGGTDTQYF. CDR3 coding DNA: TGTGCCTGGAGATTAGCGGGGGGCACAGATACGCAGTATTTT.

This chain links TRBV4-3 with TRBJ2-7; tentative D call: TRBD1 (5 bases). The CDR3 runs to 15 residues. Germline V gives CDR1 LGHNA, CDR2 YSLEER. Trimming removed 0 bases at V and 3 bases at J, with 12 bases between. CDR3 DNA: TGCGCCAGCAGCCAAGATGTCCAGGGATACTACGAGCAGTACTTC. This translates into CASSQDVQGYYEQYF.